This T cell receptor (beta chain) was sequenced during a study of blood T cells in healthy people across ages. It was ten milliliters of peripheral blood that were drawn from each donor. PBMCs numbering at least 6.5 million were isolated per sample. This clonotype was counted between two and nine times. What it binds is unknown. Whole-study findings and limits: Estimated diversity that came from one million T cells was considered an underestimate. Expanded clonotype changes were possibly confounded by unknown donor CMV status.

The V gene lost 1 base and the J gene lost 7 bases, with 11 bases spanning the gap. Germline CDR1 DFQATT, CDR2 SNEGSKA (reference sequence). The length of the CDR3 is 13 residues. Through a sample-barcoded 5' primer and a J-beta primer mix, a second PCR was run for about 6 to 11 cycles. Using its own MiXCR run on the 5' RACE reads, TCRdb lists one record per CDR3 protein. The sample consists of just over 1 million distinct CDR3 sequences, 45% of them appearing once. This TCR was recovered from a woman aged 55-75 years in good health. The material sequenced was blood. The J gene is TRBJ2-1, the V gene TRBV20-1, with a weak D call TRBD2 (6 bases). The CDR3 coding sequence is TGCAGTGCTAGAGTCGCGGGATGGAATGAGCAGTTCTTC. Residues: CSARVAGWNEQFF.